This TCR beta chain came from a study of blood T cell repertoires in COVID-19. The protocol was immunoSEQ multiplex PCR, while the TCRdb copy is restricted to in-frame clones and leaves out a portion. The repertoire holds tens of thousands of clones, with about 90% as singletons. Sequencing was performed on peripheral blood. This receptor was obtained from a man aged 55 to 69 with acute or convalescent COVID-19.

CDR3: CASSLPPLDRGSSAGAYEQYF. The CDR3 DNA follows: TGCGCCAGCAGCCTCCCACCACTGGACAGGGGCTCGAGCGCGGGGGCCTACGAGCAGTACTTC. The V gene is TRBV5-1, the J gene TRBJ2-7; 9 nucleotides align to TRBD1. After removal of 4 bases from V and 2 bases from J, the junction contained 25 bases not matched to a gene. CDR3 length: 21 residues. Germline V gives CDR1 SGHRS, CDR2 YFSETQ.